This T cell receptor beta chain derives from a study of breast tumors, draining lymph nodes, adjacent tissues. Overall study results and limits: Luminal-like breast cancer showed significantly greater tumor-nontumor repertoire similarity than basal-like breast cancer did. Most tumor T cells seemingly derive from lymph node, then expand in tumor. Tumor T cell lymph node origin was a supported hypothesis, not proven. Compared with lymph nodes, tumors were less diverse; compared with nontumor tissue, more.

This clonotype was observed at least ten times. The antigen is not known. Germline V gene data show CDR1 as SNHLY and CDR2 as FYNNEI. V was clipped by 5 bases and J by 1 base, with 7 bases between them. The CDR3 has 13 amino acids. Axillary draining lymph nodes of breast cancer patients supplied the node samples. TCRdb independently ran MiXCR on the multiplex PCR reads; one entry per CDR3 protein. The sample records under 300,000 distinct CDR3 sequences, 34% being singletons. The sequencing input was axillary lymph node tissue. This receptor was identified in a female donor with breast cancer. Some clones in this sample may be carry-over from other donors' samples. The chain is built from TRBV2 and TRBJ2-3, with D unresolved. CDR3 sequence reads: CASSLSRTDTQYF. The CDR3, as DNA: TGTGCCAGCAGTCTTTCTCGCACAGATACGCAGTATTTT. Together with reference TRBV2 and TRBJ2-3, the CDR3 gives the full variable domain: EPEVTQTPSHQVTQMGQEVILRCVPISNHLYFYWYRQILGQKVEFLVSFYNNEISEKSEIFDDQFSVERPDGSNFTLKIRSTKLEDSAMYFCASSLSRTDTQYFGPGTRLTVL.